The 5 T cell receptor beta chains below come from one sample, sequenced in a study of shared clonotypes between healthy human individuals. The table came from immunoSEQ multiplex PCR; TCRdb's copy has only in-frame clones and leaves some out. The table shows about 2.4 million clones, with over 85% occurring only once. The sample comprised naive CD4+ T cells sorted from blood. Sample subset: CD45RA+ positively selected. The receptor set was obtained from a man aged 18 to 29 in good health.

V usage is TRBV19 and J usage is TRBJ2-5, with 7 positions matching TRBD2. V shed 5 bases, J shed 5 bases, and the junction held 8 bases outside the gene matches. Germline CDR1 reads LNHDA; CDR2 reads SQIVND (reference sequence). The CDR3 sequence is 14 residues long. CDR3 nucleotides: TGTGCCAGTAGTCTGGCGGGAGCGTGGGAGACCCAGTACTTC. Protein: CASSLAGAWETQYF.

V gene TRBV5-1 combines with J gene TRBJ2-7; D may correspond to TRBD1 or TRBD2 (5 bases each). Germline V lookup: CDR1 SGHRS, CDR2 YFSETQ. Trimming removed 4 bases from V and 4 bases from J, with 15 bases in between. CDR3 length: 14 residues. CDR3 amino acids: CASSPGTARYEQYF. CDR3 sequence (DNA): TGCGCCAGCAGCCCGGGGACGGCTCGTTACGAGCAGTACTTC.

The CDR3 region is CASSLAVGVAGERTDTQYF. CDR3 bases: TGTGCCAGCAGCTTAGCGGTGGGGGTAGCGGGAGAGCGCACAGATACGCAGTATTTT. The chain uses TRBV7-2 and TRBJ2-3, with 9 nucleotides matching TRBD2. Per germline, CDR1 SGHTA and CDR2 FQGNSA. The V segment lost 0 bases and the J segment 1 base; nucleotides outside the gene matches: 11. The CDR3 loop spans 19 amino acids.

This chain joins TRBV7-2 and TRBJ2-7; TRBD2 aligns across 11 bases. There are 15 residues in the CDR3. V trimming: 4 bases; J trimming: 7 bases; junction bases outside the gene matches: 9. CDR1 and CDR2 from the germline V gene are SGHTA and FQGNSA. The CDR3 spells CASSYRSGGAWEQYF. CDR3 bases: TGTGCCAGCAGCTACCGTAGCGGGGGGGCCTGGGAGCAGTACTTC.

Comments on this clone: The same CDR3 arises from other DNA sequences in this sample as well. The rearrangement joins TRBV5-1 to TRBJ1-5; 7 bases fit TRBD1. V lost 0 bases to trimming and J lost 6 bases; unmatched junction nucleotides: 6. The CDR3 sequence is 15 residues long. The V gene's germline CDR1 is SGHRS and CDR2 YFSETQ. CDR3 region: CASSLGGGEGQPQHF. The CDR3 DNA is TGCGCCAGCAGCTTGGGAGGGGGCGAGGGTCAGCCCCAGCATTTT.